This TCR beta chain derives from a study of blood T cell repertoires in COVID-19. Study context: Spain, Italy and the United States supplied samples that represented acute and convalescent COVID-19. T cells, B-cell-depleted T cells, or PBMCs supplied cDNA or gDNA.

Authors' methods: Amplification of reference gene primers was used by the study to estimate nucleated cell counts. The method was immunoSEQ multiplex PCR; TCRdb's version includes in-frame clones alone and lacks a portion of them. V, J and clone size derive from that table, while D and trimming were established from the DNA sequence. The sample lists roughly 91,000 clones, 79% occurring once. Per the germline V gene, CDR1 is MGHRA and CDR2 is YSYEKL. V was trimmed by 0 bases and J by 0 bases, leaving 11 bases between them. The CDR3 is 16 amino acids. The clonotype comes from a man aged 65-85 years with acute or convalescent COVID-19. Sequenced sample: peripheral blood. The J gene is TRBJ1-2, the V gene TRBV4-1; the D is unclear. The CDR3 region has the DNA TGCGCCAGCAGCCAAGATTTCGGAGGGCCTAACTATGGCTACACCTTC. Translated, it gives CASSQDFGGPNYGYTF.